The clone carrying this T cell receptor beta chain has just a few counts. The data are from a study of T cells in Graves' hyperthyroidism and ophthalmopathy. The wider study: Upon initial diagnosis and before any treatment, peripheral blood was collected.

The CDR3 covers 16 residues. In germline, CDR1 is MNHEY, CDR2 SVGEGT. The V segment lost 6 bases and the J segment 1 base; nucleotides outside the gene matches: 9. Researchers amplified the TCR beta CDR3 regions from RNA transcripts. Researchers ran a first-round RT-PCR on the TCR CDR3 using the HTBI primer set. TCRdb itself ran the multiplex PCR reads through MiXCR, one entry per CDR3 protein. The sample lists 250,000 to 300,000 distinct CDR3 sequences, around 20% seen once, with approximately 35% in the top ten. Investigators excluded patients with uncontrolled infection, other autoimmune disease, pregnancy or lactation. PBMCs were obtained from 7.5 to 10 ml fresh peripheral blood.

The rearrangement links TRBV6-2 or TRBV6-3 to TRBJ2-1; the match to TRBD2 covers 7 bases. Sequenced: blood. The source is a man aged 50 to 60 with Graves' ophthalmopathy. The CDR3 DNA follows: TGTGCCAGCAGCCCCCCCAGCGGGGTTTCCTACAATGAGCAGTTCTTC. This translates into CASSPPSGVSYNEQFF.